The 11 T cell receptor beta chains listed next were all sequenced from one sample in a study of regulatory T cells in long-lasting Graves disease. Described time point: newly diagnosed GD, antithyroid drugs for less than 3 months. From RNA extracted from PBMCs, the TCR library was made. Arm-PCR of CDR3 regions and iRepertoire HTBI primers were the basis on which TCR beta libraries were built. TCRdb fed the multiplex PCR reads into MiXCR, producing one record per CDR3 protein. The sample includes 400,000 to 450,000 distinct CDR3 sequences, around 15% of them seen just once. These data also featured in a second study, about T cells in Graves' hyperthyroidism and ophthalmopathy.

The input for sequencing was peripheral blood mononuclear cells (PBMCs), taken at new diagnosis, from a patient treated with antithyroid drugs. The origin of the receptors is a young woman with Graves disease.

This clonotype was observed at least ten times. This chain links TRBV20-1 with TRBJ2-5; D remains ambiguous. Trimming pared 2 bases from V and 4 bases from J, leaving 8 bases between. The CDR3 is 12 amino acids. Germline lookup yields CDR1 DFQATT and CDR2 SNEGSKA (reference sequence). CDR3 in amino acids: CSARLEGETQYF. CDR3 in DNA: TGCAGTGCTAGACTAGAAGGAGAGACCCAGTACTTC.

The chain combines TRBV30 with TRBJ2-3, with unresolved D. The V gene's germline CDR1 is GTSNPN and CDR2 SVGIG (reference sequence). Trimming took 0 bases from V and 3 from J, leaving 4 bases between them. The CDR3 extends over 12 amino acids. In DNA form, the CDR3 reads TGTGCCTGGAGTGTACGGACAGATACGCAGTATTTT. This encodes CAWSVRTDTQYF.

This clonotype was seen many times. The chain links TRBV28 to TRBJ2-1, with TRBD2 identical over 11 bases. V shed 6 bases, J shed 6 bases, and the junction held 16 bases outside the gene matches. CDR3 length: 18 residues. Per the germline V gene, CDR1 is MDHEN and CDR2 is SYDVKM. CDR3 DNA: TGTGCCAGCAGCCTCCTCCCTCCGGGAACTAGCGGGAGCAATGAGCAGTTCTTC. This translates into CASSLLPPGTSGSNEQFF.

Of note for this clonotype: A much bigger clone sits one base away, suggesting this may be a read error. J is TRBJ2-1 and V is TRBV2; 8 positions agree with TRBD1. The DNA end lines up better with TRBJ2-4; the J call may be wrong. Germline V lookup: CDR1 SNHLY, CDR2 FYNNEI. The CDR3 is 14 amino acids. CDR3 amino acids: CVSRDGTGSNIQYF. The CDR3 region has the DNA TGTGTCAGCAGGGACGGGACAGGTTCTAACATTCAGTACTTC.

This chain joins TRBV20-1 and TRBJ2-1; D might be TRBD1 (6 bases). Trimming pared 7 bases from V and 7 bases from J, leaving 23 bases between. This CDR3 region has 15 residues. Germline CDR1 and CDR2: DFQATT and SNEGSKA (reference sequence). The CDR3 protein is CSVIQPGHSSNEQFF. As DNA, the CDR3 is TGCAGTGTTATCCAACCGGGACATAGTAGTAATGAGCAGTTCTTC.

In its sample, this clonotype was seen many times. The CDR3 DNA is TGTGCCAGCAGCCAATCCGACAGGGGGATGAACACTGAAGCTTTCTTT. This translates into CASSQSDRGMNTEAFF. The genes are TRBV3-1 and TRBJ1-1; TRBD1 agrees at 9 bases. CDR1 is LGHDT, CDR2 YNNKEL, per germline (reference sequence). V lost 2 bases and J lost 0; bases outside the gene matches: 4. The CDR3 is made up of 16 amino acids.

This clonotype occurred many times. This rearrangement joins TRBV12-5 to TRBJ2-1; 9 nucleotides match TRBD1. Germline V lookup: CDR1 LGHNT, CDR2 FRNRAP. This CDR3 region has 16 residues. The V segment lost 4 bases and the J segment 0 bases; nucleotides outside the gene matches: 4. CDR3 region: CASGSADRGSYNEQFF. DNA for the CDR3: TGTGCTAGTGGTTCCGCGGACAGGGGCTCCTACAATGAGCAGTTCTTC. Using reference TRBV12-5 and TRBJ2-1 for the parts outside the CDR3, the full variable domain is DARVTQTPRHKVTEMGQEVTMRCQPILGHNTVFWYRQTMMQGLELLAYFRNRAPLDDSGMPKDRFSAEMPDATLATLKIQPSEPRDSAVYFCASGSADRGSYNEQFFGPGTRLTVL.

There are many counts of this clonotype. CDR3: CASSYRTDPPDYGYTF. In DNA, the CDR3 is TGTGCCAGCAGTTATCGGACAGACCCCCCAGACTATGGCTACACCTTC. The chain recombines TRBV6-2 or TRBV6-3 with TRBJ1-2, with D maybe TRBD1 (6 bases). This CDR3 is 16 amino acids long. Germline CDR1 is MNHEY and CDR2 is SVGEGT. V dropped 3 bases and J dropped 3 bases, with 17 bases sitting between them.

The sample holds a few counts of this clonotype. The J gene is TRBJ2-3, the V gene TRBV29-1; D may be TRBD1 or TRBD2 (5 bases each). Germline V gives CDR1 SQVTM, CDR2 ANQGSEA. The V and J ends lost 3 bases and 4 bases respectively, with 14 bases between them. The CDR3 runs to 14 residues. As DNA, the CDR3 is TGCAGCGTTGAGGGGGTAAGAGTGGCAGATACGCAGTATTTT. Translated, it gives CSVEGVRVADTQYF.

In this sample, this clonotype turned up a few times. The chain carries TRBV20-1 and TRBJ2-2, with D unclear. CDR3 size: 12 residues. Germline loops: CDR1 DFQATT, CDR2 SNEGSKA (reference sequence). V dropped 4 bases and J dropped 8 bases, with 11 bases sitting between them. CDR3 protein: CSATVGRGELFF. Here the CDR3 DNA reads TGCAGTGCTACTGTCGGGCGGGGGGAGCTGTTTTTT.

This clonotype was detected many times. The V and J genes are TRBV13 and TRBJ2-6; D remains ambiguous. Trimming shortened V by 0 bases and J by 0 bases, and 6 bases separated the two germline ends. The CDR3 has 16 residues. Germline V gene sequence: CDR1 PRHDT, CDR2 FYEKMQ (reference sequence). The CDR3 bases are TGTGCCAGCAGCTTAGGGCTGAGCTCTGGGGCCAACGTCCTGACTTTC. Translating it yields CASSLGLSSGANVLTF.